Listed below are T cell receptor beta chains from one sample, sequenced in a study of response to subunit inactivated influenza vaccine. Each CDR3 protein is one row after TCRdb ran MiXCR on the RT-PCR reads. The sample includes around 480,000 distinct CDR3 sequences, 16% of them seen just once. Sequences were derived from CD4+ T cells sorted from PBMCs, sampled around 2 years after vaccination. Source of these receptors: a man between 50 and 69 years old who received an inactivated influenza vaccine. The conserved cysteine and the conserved F or W are not part of the CDR3 here. The order of the fields is V gene, CDR3 protein.

V: TRBV7-2; CDR3: ASSLGFPGEETQY
V: TRBV5-5; CDR3: ASSRNPSTYTDTQY
V: TRBV20-1; CDR3: SARGRPGEINGYT
V: TRBV3-1; CDR3: ASSPVGGLWHEQY
V: TRBV5-1; CDR3: ASSSTGQGHTEAF
V: TRBV29-1; CDR3: SVDPGRGTDTQY
V: TRBV4-3; CDR3: ASSQGLLAGGDTQY
V: TRBV30; CDR3: AWRAGTSGRSDTQY
V: TRBV4-3; CDR3: ASSQARGSLSSYNEQF
V: TRBV5-6; CDR3: ASSFLAGGLTDTQY
V: TRBV20-1; CDR3: SANPHSNQPQH
V: TRBV29-1; CDR3: SVERDGVEQY
V: TRBV12-3/TRBV12-4; CDR3: ASSADRAREKLF
V: TRBV29-1; CDR3: SVALVGYTGELF
V: TRBV6-2/TRBV6-3; CDR3: ASTALTKNIQY
V: TRBV4-1; CDR3: ASSQGRSYNEQF
V: TRBV3-1; CDR3: ASSPGQAGYGYT
V: TRBV11-2; CDR3: ASSSGLSHSTDTQY
V: TRBV5-1; CDR3: ASNSGATYNEQF
V: TRBV12-3/TRBV12-4; CDR3: ASSSQGGSEAF
V: TRBV28; CDR3: ASSLTVSGANVLT